This T cell receptor beta chain derives from a study of blood T cell repertoires in COVID-19. Study information: There were acute and convalescent COVID-19 samples, and they came from the United States, Italy and Spain. T cells, B-cell-depleted T cells, or PBMCs provided the cDNA or gDNA that served as material.

CDR1 is SGHTA and CDR2 is FQGNSA in the germline V gene. This CDR3 comprises 16 residues. The V gene end was trimmed by 0 bases and the J gene end by 6 bases; junction bases not matched to a gene: 8. In the original processing: Reference gene primers were amplified, and this amplification served to estimate nucleated cell counts. Sequencing used immunoSEQ multiplex PCR; TCRdb keeps in-frame clones, though not all of them. V and J calls and clone size come straight from that table; D and trimming were deduced from the DNA. This table has roughly 100,000 clones, 89% appearing once. The receptor was isolated from an elderly woman with active COVID-19. The specimen was peripheral blood. This chain links TRBV7-2 with TRBJ2-1; 7 nucleotides agree with TRBD2. The CDR3 region has the DNA TGTGCCAGCAGCTTAGCGGGAGGGTGGACGACCAATGAGCAGTTCTTC. It translates to CASSLAGGWTTNEQFF.